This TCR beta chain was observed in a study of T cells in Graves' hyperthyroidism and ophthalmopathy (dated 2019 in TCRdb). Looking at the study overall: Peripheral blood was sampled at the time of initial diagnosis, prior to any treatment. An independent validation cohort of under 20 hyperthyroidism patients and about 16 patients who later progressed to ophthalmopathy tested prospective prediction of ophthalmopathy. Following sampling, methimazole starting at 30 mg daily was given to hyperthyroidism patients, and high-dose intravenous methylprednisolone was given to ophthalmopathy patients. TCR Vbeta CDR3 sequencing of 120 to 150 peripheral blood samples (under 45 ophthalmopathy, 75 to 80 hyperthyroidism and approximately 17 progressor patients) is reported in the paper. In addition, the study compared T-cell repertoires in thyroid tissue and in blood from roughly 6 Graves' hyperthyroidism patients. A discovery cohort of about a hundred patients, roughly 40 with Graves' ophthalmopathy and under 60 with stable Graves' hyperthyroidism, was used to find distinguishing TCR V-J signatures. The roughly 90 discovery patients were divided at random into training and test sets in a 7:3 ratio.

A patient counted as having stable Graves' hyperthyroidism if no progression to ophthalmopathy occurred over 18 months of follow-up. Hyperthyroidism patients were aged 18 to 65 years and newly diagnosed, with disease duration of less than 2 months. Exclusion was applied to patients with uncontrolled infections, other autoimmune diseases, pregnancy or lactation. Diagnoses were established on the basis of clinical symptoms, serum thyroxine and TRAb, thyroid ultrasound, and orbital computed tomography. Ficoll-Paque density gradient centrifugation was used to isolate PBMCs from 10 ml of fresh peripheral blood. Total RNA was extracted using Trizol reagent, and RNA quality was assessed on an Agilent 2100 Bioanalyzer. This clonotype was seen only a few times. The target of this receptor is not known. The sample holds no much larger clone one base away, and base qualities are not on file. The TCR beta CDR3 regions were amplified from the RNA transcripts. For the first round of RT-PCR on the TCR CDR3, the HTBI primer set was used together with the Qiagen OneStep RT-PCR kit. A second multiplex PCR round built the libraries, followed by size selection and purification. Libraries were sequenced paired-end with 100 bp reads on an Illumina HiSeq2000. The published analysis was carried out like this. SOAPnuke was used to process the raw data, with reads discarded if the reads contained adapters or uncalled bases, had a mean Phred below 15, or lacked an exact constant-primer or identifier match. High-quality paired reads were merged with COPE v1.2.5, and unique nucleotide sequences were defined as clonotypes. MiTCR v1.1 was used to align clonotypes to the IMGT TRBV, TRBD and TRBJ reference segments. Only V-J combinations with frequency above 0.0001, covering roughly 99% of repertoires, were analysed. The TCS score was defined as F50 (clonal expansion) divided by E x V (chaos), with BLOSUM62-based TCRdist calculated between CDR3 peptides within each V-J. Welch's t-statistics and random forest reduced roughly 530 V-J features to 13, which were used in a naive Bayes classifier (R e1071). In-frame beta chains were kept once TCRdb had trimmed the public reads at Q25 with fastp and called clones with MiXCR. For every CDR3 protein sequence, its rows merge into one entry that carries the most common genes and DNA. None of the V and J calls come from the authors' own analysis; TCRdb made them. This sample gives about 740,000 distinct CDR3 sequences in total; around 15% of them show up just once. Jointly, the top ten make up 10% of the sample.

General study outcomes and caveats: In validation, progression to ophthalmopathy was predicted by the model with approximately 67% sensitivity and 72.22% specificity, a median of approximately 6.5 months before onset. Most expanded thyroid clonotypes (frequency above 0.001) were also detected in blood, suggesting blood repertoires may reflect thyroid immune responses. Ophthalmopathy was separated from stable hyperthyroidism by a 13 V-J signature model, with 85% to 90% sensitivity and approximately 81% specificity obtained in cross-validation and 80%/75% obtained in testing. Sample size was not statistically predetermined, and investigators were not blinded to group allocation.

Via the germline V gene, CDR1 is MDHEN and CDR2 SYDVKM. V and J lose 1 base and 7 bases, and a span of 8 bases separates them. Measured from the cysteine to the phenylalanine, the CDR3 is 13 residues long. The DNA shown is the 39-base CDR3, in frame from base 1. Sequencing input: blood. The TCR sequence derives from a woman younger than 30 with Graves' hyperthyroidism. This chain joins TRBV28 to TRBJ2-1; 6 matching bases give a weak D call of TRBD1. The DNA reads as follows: TGTGCCAGCAGTTTATACAGGGTTAATGAGCAGTTCTTC. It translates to CASSLYRVNEQFF.